One and the same sample provided the 6 T cell receptor beta chains below, sequenced in a study of CD8 T cells in Susac syndrome. RNA totalling about 0.45 to 1 ug underwent reverse transcription with random hexamers. TCRdb reprocessed the immunoSEQ multiplex PCR reads with MiXCR, giving one entry per CDR3 protein. The sample includes 200,000 to 300,000 distinct CDR3 sequences, 95% to 97% seen only once; the top ten take approximately 0.1%. The source material was CD4+ T cells from PBMCs. Every receptor here comes from a human donor with Susac syndrome.

The chain employs TRBV27 and TRBJ1-1; 8 bases are a match to TRBD1. Trimming at V came to 5 bases and at J to 4 bases, leaving 9 bases not matched to a gene. This CDR3 comprises 15 residues. From germline, CDR1 is MNHEY and CDR2 SMNVEV (reference sequence). The CDR3 reads CASSPWQGAGTEAFF. In DNA, the CDR3 is TGTGCCAGCAGTCCCTGGCAGGGGGCGGGCACTGAAGCTTTCTTT.

The chain links TRBV20-1 to TRBJ1-3, with D tentatively TRBD1 (5 bases). V shed 7 bases and J shed 0 bases, with 10 bases lying between them. This CDR3 has 13 residues. CDR1 is DFQATT and CDR2 is SNEGSKA in the germline V gene (reference sequence). The CDR3 reads CSVPGHSGNTIYF. The CDR3 DNA reads as TGCAGTGTCCCGGGGCACTCTGGAAACACCATATATTTT.

V usage is TRBV15 and J usage is TRBJ2-3; D gene unclear. Trimming removed 0 bases at V and 4 bases at J, with 8 bases between. CDR1 and CDR2 (germline): LNHNV, YYDKDF (reference sequence). The CDR3 consists of 14 residues. The CDR3 region is CATSRDFSPDTQYF. The CDR3 DNA reads TGTGCCACCAGCAGAGATTTTTCCCCAGATACGCAGTATTTT.

The chain employs TRBV30 and TRBJ1-1; TRBD1 aligns across 10 bases. This CDR3 has 18 amino acids. V shed 0 bases, J shed 1 base, and the junction held 11 bases outside the gene matches. Germline V gives CDR1 GTSNPN, CDR2 SVGIG (reference sequence). In DNA form, the CDR3 reads TGTGCCTGGAGTGTATTTTTTGGGACAGGGGCCGAGAACACTGAAGCTTTCTTT. This translates into CAWSVFFGTGAENTEAFF.

V and J are TRBV6-4 and TRBJ2-3, with D maybe TRBD2 (5 bases). The CDR3 is 14 residues long. V lost 5 bases, J lost 7 bases, and 16 bases lay in between. Germline assignment: CDR1 MRHNA and CDR2 SNTAGT. The CDR3 sequence is CASSMDWLTNTQYF. The CDR3 nucleotides are TGTGCCAGCAGTATGGACTGGCTTACAAATACGCAGTATTTT.

CDR3 in DNA: TGCAGCGTGGGGAGGACAGACGTCAGAATCAACTATGGCTACACCTTC. The encoded protein is CSVGRTDVRINYGYTF. The rearrangement joins TRBV29-1 to TRBJ1-2; the D gene is possibly TRBD1 (6 bases). The V end was cut by 6 bases, the J end by 2 bases, with 22 bases between. Germline V gene lookup returns CDR1 SQVTM and CDR2 ANQGSEA. The length of the CDR3 is 16 residues. Together with reference TRBV29-1 and TRBJ1-2, the CDR3 gives the full variable domain: SAVISQKPSRDICQRGTSLTIQCQVDSQVTMMFWYRQQPGQSLTLIATANQGSEATYESGFVIDKFPISRPNLTFSTLTVSNMSPEDSSIYLCSVGRTDVRINYGYTFGSGTRLTVV.